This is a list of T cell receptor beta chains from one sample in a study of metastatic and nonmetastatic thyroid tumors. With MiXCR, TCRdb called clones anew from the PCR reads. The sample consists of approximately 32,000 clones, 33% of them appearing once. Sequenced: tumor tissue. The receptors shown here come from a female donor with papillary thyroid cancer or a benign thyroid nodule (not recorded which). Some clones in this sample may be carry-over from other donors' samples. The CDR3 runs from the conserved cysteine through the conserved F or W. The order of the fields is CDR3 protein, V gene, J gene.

CDR3 protein: CASSPQGLYNEQFF
V gene: TRBV19
J gene: TRBJ2-1

CDR3 protein: CASSHRGGNEQFF
V gene: TRBV19
J gene: TRBJ2-1

CDR3 protein: CASSQDGLYGYTF
V gene: TRBV11-1
J gene: TRBJ1-2

CDR3 protein: CASTTTYEQYF
V gene: TRBV28
J gene: TRBJ2-7

CDR3 protein: CASGFSGTGAYNEQFF
V gene: TRBV12-5
J gene: TRBJ2-1

CDR3 protein: CASSLFGAKGNSPLHF
V gene: TRBV28
J gene: TRBJ1-6

CDR3 protein: CASYTRTGGNTIYF
V gene: TRBV30
J gene: TRBJ1-3

CDR3 protein: CSARSPRGYEQYF
V gene: TRBV20-1
J gene: TRBJ2-7

CDR3 protein: CASSLGSASYEQYF
V gene: TRBV28
J gene: TRBJ2-7

CDR3 protein: CASIISTSGSETQYF
V gene: TRBV6-9
J gene: TRBJ2-5

CDR3 protein: CASSYLKNTGELFF
V gene: TRBV6-9
J gene: TRBJ2-2

CDR3 protein: CASSARDLPLHF
V gene: TRBV28
J gene: TRBJ1-6

CDR3 protein: CASRRDRGSWQPQHF
V gene: TRBV28
J gene: TRBJ1-5

CDR3 protein: CASSVRLAALAYNEQFF
V gene: TRBV4-3
J gene: TRBJ2-1

CDR3 protein: CANSLGMVAGLSEQYF
V gene: TRBV5-1
J gene: TRBJ2-7

CDR3 protein: CASKAGGTDEQYF
V gene: TRBV28
J gene: TRBJ2-7

CDR3 protein: CASSESYSDEQFF
V gene: TRBV10-1
J gene: TRBJ2-1

CDR3 protein: CASSVGDSPTDEQYF
V gene: TRBV2
J gene: TRBJ2-7

CDR3 protein: CASTIGRAHGYTF
V gene: TRBV12-3/TRBV12-4
J gene: TRBJ1-2

CDR3 protein: CASSLSQGAWETQYF
V gene: TRBV27
J gene: TRBJ2-5

CDR3 protein: CASSQDRGPGSGANVLTF
V gene: TRBV4-2
J gene: TRBJ2-6

CDR3 protein: CASSLKSGSGYTF
V gene: TRBV11-2
J gene: TRBJ1-2

CDR3 protein: CASSEGTTAFQYNEQFF
V gene: TRBV6-1
J gene: TRBJ2-1

CDR3 protein: CSVALGYEQYF
V gene: TRBV29-1
J gene: TRBJ2-7

CDR3 protein: CASSAREGEGTETQYF
V gene: TRBV6-1
J gene: TRBJ2-5

CDR3 protein: CASSPWGRSTDTQYF
V gene: TRBV7-3
J gene: TRBJ2-3

CDR3 protein: CASRGLAGRYEQYF
V gene: TRBV27
J gene: TRBJ2-7

CDR3 protein: CASSTGDGSYEQYF
V gene: TRBV6-1
J gene: TRBJ2-7

CDR3 protein: CASSLGPVSSGNTIYF
V gene: TRBV5-1
J gene: TRBJ1-3

CDR3 protein: CASSSKFLYNEQFF
V gene: TRBV19
J gene: TRBJ2-1

CDR3 protein: CASSLGRANSPLHF
V gene: TRBV5-4
J gene: TRBJ1-6

CDR3 protein: CASSYRLYNEQFF
V gene: TRBV6-5
J gene: TRBJ2-1

CDR3 protein: CASSKFKGGGGGYTF
V gene: TRBV6-1
J gene: TRBJ1-2

CDR3 protein: CASSLVRNGGGWSSYNEQFF
V gene: TRBV11-2
J gene: TRBJ2-1

CDR3 protein: CASSPAGLAGSPGELFF
V gene: TRBV14
J gene: TRBJ2-2

CDR3 protein: CASSPRTRPDAQYF
V gene: TRBV7-8
J gene: TRBJ2-3

CDR3 protein: CSAPGSSGANVLTF
V gene: TRBV20-1
J gene: TRBJ2-6

CDR3 protein: CASSLSLAQAYGYTF
V gene: TRBV5-1
J gene: TRBJ1-2

CDR3 protein: CATGDSGRIWRFF
V gene: TRBV15
J gene: TRBJ2-1

CDR3 protein: CAWSHSGANVLTF
V gene: TRBV30
J gene: TRBJ2-6